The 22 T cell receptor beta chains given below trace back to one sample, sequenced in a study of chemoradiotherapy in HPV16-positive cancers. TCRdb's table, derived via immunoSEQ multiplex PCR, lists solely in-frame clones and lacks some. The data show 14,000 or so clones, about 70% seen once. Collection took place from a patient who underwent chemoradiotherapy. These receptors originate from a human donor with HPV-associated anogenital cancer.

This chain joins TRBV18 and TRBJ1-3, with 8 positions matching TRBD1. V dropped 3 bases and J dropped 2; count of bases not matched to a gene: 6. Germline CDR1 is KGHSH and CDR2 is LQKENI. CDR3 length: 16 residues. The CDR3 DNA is TGTGCCAGCTCACCGTATATACAGGGGGCTGGAAACACCATATATTTT. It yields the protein CASSPYIQGAGNTIYF.

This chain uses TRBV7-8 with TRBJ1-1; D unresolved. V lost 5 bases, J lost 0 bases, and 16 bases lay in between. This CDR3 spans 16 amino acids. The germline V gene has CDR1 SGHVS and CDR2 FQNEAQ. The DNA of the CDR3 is TGTGCCAGCAGCGCGAGGGATCGAAATTTGAACACTGAAGCTTTCTTT. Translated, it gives CASSARDRNLNTEAFF. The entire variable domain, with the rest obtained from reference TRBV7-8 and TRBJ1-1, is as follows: GAGVSQSPRYKVAKRGQDVALRCDPISGHVSLFWYQQALGQGPEFLTYFQNEAQLDKSGLPSDRFFAERPEGSVSTLKIQRTQQEDSAVYLCASSARDRNLNTEAFFGQGTRLTVV.

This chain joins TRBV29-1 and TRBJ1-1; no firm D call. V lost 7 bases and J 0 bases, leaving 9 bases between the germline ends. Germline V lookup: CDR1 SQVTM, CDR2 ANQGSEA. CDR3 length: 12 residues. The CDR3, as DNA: TGCAGCGGAGGACGGATGAACACTGAAGCTTTCTTT. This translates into CSGGRMNTEAFF. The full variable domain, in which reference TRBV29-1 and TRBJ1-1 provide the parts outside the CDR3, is SAVISQKPSRDICQRGTSLTIQCQVDSQVTMMFWYRQQPGQSLTLIATANQGSEATYESGFVIDKFPISRPNLTFSTLTVSNMSPEDSSIYLCSGGRMNTEAFFGQGTRLTVV.

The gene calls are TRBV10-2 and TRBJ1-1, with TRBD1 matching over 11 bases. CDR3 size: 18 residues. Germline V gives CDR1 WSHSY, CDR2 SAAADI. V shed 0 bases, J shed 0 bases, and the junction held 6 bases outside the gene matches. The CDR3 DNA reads TGCGCCAGCAGTGAGTCGACTCGGACAGGGGGCCTGAACACTGAAGCTTTCTTT. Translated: CASSESTRTGGLNTEAFF.

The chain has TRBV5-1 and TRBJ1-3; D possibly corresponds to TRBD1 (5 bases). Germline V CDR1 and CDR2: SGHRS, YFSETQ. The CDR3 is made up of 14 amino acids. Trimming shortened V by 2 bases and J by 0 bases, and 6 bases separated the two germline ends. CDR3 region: CASSFQGSGNTIYF. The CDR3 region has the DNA TGCGCCAGCAGCTTCCAGGGCTCTGGAAACACCATATATTTT.

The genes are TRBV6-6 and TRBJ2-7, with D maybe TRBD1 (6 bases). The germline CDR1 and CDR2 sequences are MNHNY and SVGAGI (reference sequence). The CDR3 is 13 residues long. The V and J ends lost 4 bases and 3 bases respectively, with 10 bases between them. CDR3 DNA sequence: TGTGCCAGCAGTTTTGGCAGGGGCTACGAGCAGTACTTC. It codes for CASSFGRGYEQYF.

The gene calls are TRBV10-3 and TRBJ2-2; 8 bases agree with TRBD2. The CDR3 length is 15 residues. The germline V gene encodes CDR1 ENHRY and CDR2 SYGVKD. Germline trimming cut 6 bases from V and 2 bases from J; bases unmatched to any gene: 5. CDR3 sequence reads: CAIREGLENTGELFF. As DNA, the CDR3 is TGTGCCATCAGGGAGGGACTAGAAAACACCGGGGAGCTGTTTTTT.

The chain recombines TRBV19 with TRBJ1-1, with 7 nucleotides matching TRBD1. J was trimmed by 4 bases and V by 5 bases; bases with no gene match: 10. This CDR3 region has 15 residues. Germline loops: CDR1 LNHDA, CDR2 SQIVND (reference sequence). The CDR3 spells CASSWQGVTGTEAFF. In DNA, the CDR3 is TGTGCCAGTAGTTGGCAGGGGGTGACGGGCACTGAAGCTTTCTTT. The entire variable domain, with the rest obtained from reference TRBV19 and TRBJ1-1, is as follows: DGGITQSPKYLFRKEGQNVTLSCEQNLNHDAMYWYRQDPGQGLRLIYYSQIVNDFQKGDIAEGYSVSREKKESFPLTVTSAQKNPTAFYLCASSWQGVTGTEAFFGQGTRLTVV.

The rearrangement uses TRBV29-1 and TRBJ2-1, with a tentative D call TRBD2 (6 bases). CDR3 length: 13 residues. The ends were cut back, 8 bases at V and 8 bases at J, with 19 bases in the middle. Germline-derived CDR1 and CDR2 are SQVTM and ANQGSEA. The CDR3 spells CSLNTSPLDEQFF. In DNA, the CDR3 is TGCAGCCTTAATACTAGCCCCTTGGATGAGCAGTTCTTC.

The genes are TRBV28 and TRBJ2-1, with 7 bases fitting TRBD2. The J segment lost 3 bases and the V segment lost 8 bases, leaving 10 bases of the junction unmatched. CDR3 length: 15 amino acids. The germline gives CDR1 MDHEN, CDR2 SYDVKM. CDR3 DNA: TGTGCCAGCTTCCCCGGGAGGCACCTCTACAATGAGCAGTTCTTC. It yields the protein CASFPGRHLYNEQFF.

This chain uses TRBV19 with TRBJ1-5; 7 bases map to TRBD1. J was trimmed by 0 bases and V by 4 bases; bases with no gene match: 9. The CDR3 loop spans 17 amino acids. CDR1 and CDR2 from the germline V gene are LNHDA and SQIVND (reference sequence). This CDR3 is CASSSDRDGRSNQPQHF. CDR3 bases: TGTGCCAGTAGTAGCGACAGGGACGGCCGTAGCAATCAGCCCCAGCATTTT.

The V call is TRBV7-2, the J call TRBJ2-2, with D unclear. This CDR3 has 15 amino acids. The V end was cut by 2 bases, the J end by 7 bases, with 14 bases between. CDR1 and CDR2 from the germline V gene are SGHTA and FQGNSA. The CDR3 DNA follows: TGTGCCAGCAGCTTAATCGGAGTGGGCGGCGGGGAGCTGTTTTTT. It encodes CASSLIGVGGGELFF. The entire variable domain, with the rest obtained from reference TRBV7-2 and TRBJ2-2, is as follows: GAGVSQSPSNKVTEKGKDVELRCDPISGHTALYWYRQSLGQGLEFLIYFQGNSAPDKSGLPSDRFSAERTGGSVSTLTIQRTQQEDSAVYLCASSLIGVGGGELFFGEGSRLTVL.

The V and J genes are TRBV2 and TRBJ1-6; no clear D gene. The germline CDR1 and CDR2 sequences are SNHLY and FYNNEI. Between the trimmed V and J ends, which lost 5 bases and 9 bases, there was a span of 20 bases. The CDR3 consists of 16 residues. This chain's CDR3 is CASSPPGNRGSSPLHF. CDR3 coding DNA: TGTGCCAGCAGTCCCCCCGGAAACAGAGGGAGTTCACCCCTCCACTTT. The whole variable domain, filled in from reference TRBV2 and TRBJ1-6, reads EPEVTQTPSHQVTQMGQEVILRCVPISNHLYFYWYRQILGQKVEFLVSFYNNEISEKSEIFDDQFSVERPDGSNFTLKIRSTKLEDSAMYFCASSPPGNRGSSPLHFGNGTRLTVT.

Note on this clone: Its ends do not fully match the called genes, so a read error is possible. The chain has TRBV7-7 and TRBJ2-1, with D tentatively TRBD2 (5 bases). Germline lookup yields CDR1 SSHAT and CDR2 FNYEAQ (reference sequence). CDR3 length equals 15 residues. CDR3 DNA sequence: TGTGCTAGCAGCTTAGAGCGAGCGGCCTACAATGAGCAGTTCTTC. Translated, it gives CASSLERAAYNEQFF.

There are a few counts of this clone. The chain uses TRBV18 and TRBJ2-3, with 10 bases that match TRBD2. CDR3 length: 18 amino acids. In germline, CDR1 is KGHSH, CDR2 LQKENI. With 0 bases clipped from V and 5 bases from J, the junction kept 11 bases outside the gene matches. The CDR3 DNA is TGTGCCAGCTCACCACCGAAGGCTAGCGGGAGTAAGGGAGATACGCAGTATTTT. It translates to CASSPPKASGSKGDTQYF.

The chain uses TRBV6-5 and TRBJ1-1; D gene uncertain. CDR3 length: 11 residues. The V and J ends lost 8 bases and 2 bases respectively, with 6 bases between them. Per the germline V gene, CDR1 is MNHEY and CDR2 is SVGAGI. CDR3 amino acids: CASGFNTEAFF. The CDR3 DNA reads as TGTGCCAGCGGTTTCAACACTGAAGCTTTCTTT.

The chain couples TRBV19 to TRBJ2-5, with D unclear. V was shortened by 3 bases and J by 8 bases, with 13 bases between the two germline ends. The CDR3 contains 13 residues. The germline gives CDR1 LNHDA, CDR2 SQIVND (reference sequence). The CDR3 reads CASSIVERETQYF. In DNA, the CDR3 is TGTGCCAGTAGTATTGTGGAAAGGGAAACCCAGTACTTC.

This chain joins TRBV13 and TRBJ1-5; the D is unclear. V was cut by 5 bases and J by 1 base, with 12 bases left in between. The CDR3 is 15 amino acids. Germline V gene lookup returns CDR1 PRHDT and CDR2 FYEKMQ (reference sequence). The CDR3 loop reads CASSPSPGSNQPQHF. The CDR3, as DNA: TGTGCCAGCAGCCCTTCTCCAGGAAGCAATCAGCCCCAGCATTTT.

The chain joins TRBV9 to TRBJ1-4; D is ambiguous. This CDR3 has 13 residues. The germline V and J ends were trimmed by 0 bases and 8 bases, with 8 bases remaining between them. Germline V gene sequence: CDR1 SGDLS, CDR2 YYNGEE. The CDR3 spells CASSVGSREKLFF. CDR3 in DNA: TGTGCCAGCAGCGTAGGGAGCAGGGAAAAACTGTTTTTT. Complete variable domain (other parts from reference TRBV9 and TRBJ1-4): DSGVTQTPKHLITATGQRVTLRCSPRSGDLSVYWYQQSLDQGLQFLIQYYNGEERAKGNILERFSAQQFPDLHSELNLSSLELGDSALYFCASSVGSREKLFFGSGTQLSVL.

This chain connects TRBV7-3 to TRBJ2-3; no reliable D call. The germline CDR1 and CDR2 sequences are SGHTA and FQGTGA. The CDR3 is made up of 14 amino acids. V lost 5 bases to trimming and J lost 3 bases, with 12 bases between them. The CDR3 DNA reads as TGTGCCAGCAGCCCTAGTTTGGGAACAGATACGCAGTATTTT. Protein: CASSPSLGTDTQYF.

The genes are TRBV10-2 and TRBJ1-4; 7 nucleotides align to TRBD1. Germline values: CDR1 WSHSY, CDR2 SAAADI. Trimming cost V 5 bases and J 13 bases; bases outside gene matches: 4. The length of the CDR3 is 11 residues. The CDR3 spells CASSQGGLLFF. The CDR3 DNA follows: TGCGCCAGCAGTCAGGGGGGATTACTGTTTTTT.

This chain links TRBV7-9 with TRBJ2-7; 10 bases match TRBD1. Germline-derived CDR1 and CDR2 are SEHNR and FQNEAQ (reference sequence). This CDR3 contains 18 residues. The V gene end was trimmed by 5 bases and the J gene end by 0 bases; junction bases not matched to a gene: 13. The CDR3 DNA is TGTGCCAGCAGCGCTCCCACTTGGGACAGGGGAAGCTCCTACGAGCAGTACTTC. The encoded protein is CASSAPTWDRGSSYEQYF.